The clone carrying this T cell receptor beta chain was seen many times. Its antigen is not known. The source of the sample is a study of T cells in Graves' hyperthyroidism and ophthalmopathy. Across the whole study: Before treatment of any kind, peripheral blood was taken at initial diagnosis.

The CDR3 consists of 16 residues. CDR1 is SGHTA and CDR2 is FQGTGA in the germline V gene. With V trimmed by 5 bases and J by 5 bases, 12 bases remained unmatched. RNA transcripts were the template for amplifying TCR beta CDR3 regions. TCR CDR3 regions were first amplified by RT-PCR with HTBI primers. TCRdb passed the multiplex PCR reads through MiXCR, listing each CDR3 protein once. The sample holds 190,000 or so distinct CDR3 sequences, around 18% seen once. Findings and caveats of the study: Ophthalmopathy was told apart from stable hyperthyroidism by a 13 V-J model. Clonotypes that were expanded in thyroid above 0.001 mostly appeared in blood too. Ophthalmopathy onset followed model prediction by a median around 6.9 months.

This chain uses TRBV7-3 with TRBJ2-3, with 8 bases that match TRBD2. Input material: blood. The sequence was collected from a man in his forties with Graves' hyperthyroidism. In DNA, the CDR3 is TGTGCCAGCAGCCCCCTTACTAGCGGAGAGCTAGATACGCAGTATTTT. Its protein is CASSPLTSGELDTQYF.